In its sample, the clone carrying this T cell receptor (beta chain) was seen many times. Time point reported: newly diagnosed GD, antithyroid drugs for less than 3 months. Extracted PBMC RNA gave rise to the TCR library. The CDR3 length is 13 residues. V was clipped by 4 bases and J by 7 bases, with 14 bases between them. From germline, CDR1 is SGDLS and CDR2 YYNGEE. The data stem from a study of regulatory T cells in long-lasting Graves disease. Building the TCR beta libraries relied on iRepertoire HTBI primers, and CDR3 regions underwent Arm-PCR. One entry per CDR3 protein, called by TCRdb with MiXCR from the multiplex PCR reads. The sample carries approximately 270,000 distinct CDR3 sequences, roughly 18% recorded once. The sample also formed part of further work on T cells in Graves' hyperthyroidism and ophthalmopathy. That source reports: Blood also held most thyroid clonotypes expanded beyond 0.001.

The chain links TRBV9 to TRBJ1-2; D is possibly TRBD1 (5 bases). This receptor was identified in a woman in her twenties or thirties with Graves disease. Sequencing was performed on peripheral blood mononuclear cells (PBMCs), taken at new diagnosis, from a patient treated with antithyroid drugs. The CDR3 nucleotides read TGTGCCAGCAGCCCAAACAGGAGAAGTGGCTACACCTTC. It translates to CASSPNRRSGYTF.